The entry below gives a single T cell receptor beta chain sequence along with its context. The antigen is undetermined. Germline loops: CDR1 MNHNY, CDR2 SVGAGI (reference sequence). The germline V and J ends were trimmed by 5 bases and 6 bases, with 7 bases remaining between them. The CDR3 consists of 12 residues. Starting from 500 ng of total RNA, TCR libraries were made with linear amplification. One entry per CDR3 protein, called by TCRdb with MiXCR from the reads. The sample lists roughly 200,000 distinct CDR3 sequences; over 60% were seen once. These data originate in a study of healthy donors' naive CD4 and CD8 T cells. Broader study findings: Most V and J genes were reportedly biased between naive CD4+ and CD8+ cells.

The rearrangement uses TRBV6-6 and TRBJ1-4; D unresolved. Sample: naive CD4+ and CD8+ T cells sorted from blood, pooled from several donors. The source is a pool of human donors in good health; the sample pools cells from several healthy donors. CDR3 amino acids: CASSLSDEKLFF. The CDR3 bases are TGTGCCAGCAGTCTCTCGGATGAAAAACTGTTTTTT.